These 16 T cell receptor beta chains were all obtained from the same sample, sequenced in a study of vaccination and CD4 T cells after COVID-19. The Oncomine TCR Beta short-read assay sequenced DNA from cultured CD4+ T cells. MiXCR was run by TCRdb on the PCR reads, yielding one entry per CDR3 protein. This sample has 15,000 or so distinct CDR3 sequences, with less than 60% found just once. As for treatment: approximately nine-day PBMC culture with coronavirus spike peptide pools or control peptides (ViraFEST assay). Antigen specificity for these receptors is unknown. Sequencing used CD4+ T cells from blood, cultured in vitro. These receptors came from a human donor who had recovered from COVID-19.

The chain carries TRBV6-2 or TRBV6-3 and TRBJ1-5, with a tentative D call TRBD1 (6 bases). Per germline, CDR1 MNHEY and CDR2 SVGEGT. The CDR3 runs 14 residues. Trimming cost V 5 bases and J 4 bases, with 12 bases left between them. In nucleotides, the CDR3 is TGTGCCAGCAGTACAGGGACGGGGAATCAGCCCCAGCATTTT. Residues: CASSTGTGNQPQHF.

This clonotype was picked up a small number of times. The genes are TRBV27 and TRBJ1-1, with D uncertain. V dropped 2 bases and J dropped 4 bases, with 11 bases sitting between them. CDR1 MNHEY and CDR2 SMNVEV come from the germline V gene (reference sequence). This CDR3 region has 14 residues. The CDR3 region has the DNA TGTGCCAGCAGTTTAAGGGTTCATAGCACTGAAGCTTTCTTT. The encoded protein is CASSLRVHSTEAFF.

The chain has TRBV11-2 and TRBJ2-2, with 8 bases that match TRBD2. Germline V gene sequence: CDR1 SGHAT, CDR2 FQNNGV. The V and J ends lost 3 bases and 4 bases, in that order; junction bases with no gene match: 1. The CDR3 has 14 residues. The CDR3 reads CASSFGTSTGELFF. CDR3 coding DNA: TGTGCCAGCAGCTTCGGGACTAGCACCGGGGAGCTGTTTTTT. Variable domain in full (rest from reference TRBV11-2 and TRBJ2-2): EAGVAQSPRYKIIEKRQSVAFWCNPISGHATLYWYQQILGQGPKLLIQFQNNGVVDDSQLPKDRFSAERLKGVDSTLKIQPAKLEDSAVYLCASSFGTSTGELFFGEGSRLTVL.

The chain carries TRBV27 and TRBJ1-5, with 7 bases lining up with TRBD1. V dropped 3 bases and J dropped 0; count of bases not matched to a gene: 8. Germline V CDR1 and CDR2: MNHEY, SMNVEV (reference sequence). The CDR3 consists of 17 residues. This chain's CDR3 is CASSLAGGFLSNQPQHF. The CDR3 DNA is TGTGCCAGCAGTTTGGCAGGGGGTTTCCTTAGCAATCAGCCCCAGCATTTT.

This rearrangement joins TRBV6-5 to TRBJ2-7; the D gene is possibly TRBD1 (5 bases). This CDR3 spans 16 amino acids. V lost 4 bases and J lost 1, with 17 bases in between. CDR1 is MNHEY, CDR2 SVGAGI, per germline. Here the CDR3 DNA reads TGTGCCAGCAGTTCGCATTCCGACCCAGGGTCCTACGAGCAGTACTTC. Translation: CASSSHSDPGSYEQYF.

In its sample, this clonotype was seen once. The rearrangement joins TRBV10-1 to TRBJ1-4; possibly TRBD1 for D (5 bases). V was trimmed by 10 bases and J by 7 bases, leaving 16 bases between them. The CDR3 contains 13 residues. CDR1 and CDR2 (germline): WNHNN, SYGVQD (reference sequence). CDR3 nucleotides: TGCGCCACCAGCGACAGAGTAGGTGAAAAACTGTTTTTT. It translates to CATSDRVGEKLFF.

CDR3 DNA sequence: TGTGCCAGCAAGGGACTAGTGGGTACAGATACGCAGTATTTT. Protein product: CASKGLVGTDTQYF. The genes are TRBV2 and TRBJ2-3; the match to TRBD2 covers 8 bases. The V segment lost 7 bases and the J segment 3 bases; nucleotides outside the gene matches: 6. The germline gives CDR1 SNHLY, CDR2 FYNNEI. This CDR3 is built from 14 residues. The whole variable domain, filled in from reference TRBV2 and TRBJ2-3, reads EPEVTQTPSHQVTQMGQEVILRCVPISNHLYFYWYRQILGQKVEFLVSFYNNEISEKSEIFDDQFSVERPDGSNFTLKIRSTKLEDSAMYFCASKGLVGTDTQYFGPGTRLTVL.

The genes are TRBV12-3 or TRBV12-4 and TRBJ1-2, with 8 bases lining up with TRBD1. The CDR3 has 15 residues. With 3 bases clipped from V and 8 bases from J, the junction kept 11 bases outside the gene matches. CDR3 in amino acids: CASSLGQAGGYGYTF. The CDR3 region has the DNA TGTGCCAGCAGTTTGGGACAGGCCGGAGGGTACGGCTACACCTTC.

This chain joins TRBV30 and TRBJ1-6, with 7 bases aligning to TRBD1. Losses at the gene ends were 2 bases for V and 6 bases for J; bases not matched to a gene: 1. Germline-derived CDR1 and CDR2 are GTSNPN and SVGIG (reference sequence). The CDR3 consists of 13 residues. CDR3 sequence reads: CAWSRDSNSPLHF. In DNA form, the CDR3 reads TGTGCCTGGAGTAGGGACAGTAATTCACCCCTCCACTTT. The whole variable domain, remainder taken from reference TRBV30 and TRBJ1-6, is SQTIHQWPATLVQPVGSPLSLECTVEGTSNPNLYWYRQAAGRGLQLLFYSVGIGQISSEVPQNLSASRPQDRQFILSSKKLLLSDSGFYLCAWSRDSNSPLHFGNGTRLTVT.

The chain couples TRBV27 to TRBJ2-7, with 7 bases lining up with TRBD2. The CDR3 runs to 17 residues. Looked up from germline, CDR1 is MNHEY and CDR2 is SMNVEV (reference sequence). V trimming: 2 bases; J trimming: 0 bases; junction bases outside the gene matches: 10. This CDR3 reads CASSLRGRSGGSYEQYF. As DNA, the CDR3 is TGTGCCAGCAGTTTAAGAGGGAGATCGGGGGGCTCCTACGAGCAGTACTTC.

The DNA for the CDR3 is TGTGCCTGGAGTGGGGGGGCGGAAAATGAGCAGTTCTTC. It is translated as CAWSGGAENEQFF. This chain uses TRBV30 with TRBJ2-1, with D possibly called TRBD1 or TRBD2 (6 bases each). Trimming took off 1 base at V and 7 bases at J, with 11 bases between the two ends. In germline, CDR1 is GTSNPN, CDR2 SVGIG (reference sequence). This CDR3 is 13 amino acids long.

The gene calls are TRBV11-1 and TRBJ2-5; D is possibly TRBD1 or TRBD2 (7 bases each). Germline V lookup: CDR1 SGHAT, CDR2 FQDESV (reference sequence). Trimming took off 3 bases at V and 4 bases at J, with 21 bases between the two ends. The CDR3 has 17 amino acids. CDR3 loop: CASSFRGVQGSGETQYF. The CDR3 DNA is TGTGCCAGCAGCTTCCGGGGGGTACAGGGGTCCGGAGAGACCCAGTACTTC. The entire variable domain, with the rest obtained from reference TRBV11-1 and TRBJ2-5, is as follows: EAEVAQSPRYKITEKSQAVAFWCDPISGHATLYWYRQILGQGPELLVQFQDESVVDDSQLPKDRFSAERLKGVDSTLKIQPAELGDSAMYLCASSFRGVQGSGETQYFGPGTRLLVL.

The chain's CDR3 is CASSYRGEIVYGYTF. The DNA of the CDR3 is TGTGCCAGCAGTTACCGGGGAGAGATCGTCTATGGCTACACCTTC. This chain connects TRBV6-5 to TRBJ1-2; D is uncertain. Germline CDR1 reads MNHEY; CDR2 reads SVGAGI. V lost 2 bases, J lost 4 bases, and 14 bases lay in between. CDR3 length: 15 residues.

This clonotype occurred once. The chain joins TRBV11-3 to TRBJ2-2; a weak D match, TRBD2 (5 bases). The V end was cut by 5 bases, the J end by 3 bases, with 13 bases between. The CDR3 length is 15 residues. Germline V gives CDR1 SGHNT, CDR2 YENEEA. The CDR3, as DNA: TGTGCCAGCAGCCCCGCCTGGGGAGACACCGGGGAGCTGTTTTTT. Translation: CASSPAWGDTGELFF.

Notes on this clonotype: An end of the junction does not agree with germline; a read error may underlie this. This chain links TRBV28 with TRBJ2-7, with 7 nucleotides matching TRBD2. Germline V gives CDR1 MDHEN, CDR2 SYDVKM. This CDR3 is 15 amino acids long. CDR3 bases: TGTGCCAGCAGCCGAGCAATGGCGGGAGCGAAATTAGGTAGTTTC. Its translation: CASSRAMAGAKLGSF.

This clonotype appeared a few times. The V and J genes are TRBV7-2 and TRBJ1-2; D is unclear. Germline V gene data show CDR1 as SGHTA and CDR2 as FQGNSA. The CDR3 length is 14 residues. V was shortened by 5 bases and J by 4 bases, with 14 bases between the two germline ends. The CDR3 sequence: CASSPGQNSYGYTF. CDR3 in DNA: TGTGCCAGCAGCCCCGGGCAGAACAGCTATGGCTACACCTTC. Full variable domain (rest looked up from reference TRBV7-2 and TRBJ1-2): GAGVSQSPSNKVTEKGKDVELRCDPISGHTALYWYRQSLGQGLEFLIYFQGNSAPDKSGLPSDRFSAERTGGSVSTLTIQRTQQEDSAVYLCASSPGQNSYGYTFGSGTRLTVV.